Ten or more counts support the clone carrying this T cell receptor (beta chain). Antigen: not known. These data belong to a study of post-analysis software for immune sequencing data. Turning to the study itself: Included courses were relapsing-remitting and secondary progressive multiple sclerosis; progressive-relapsing multiple sclerosis was also included.

The study's findings and limits: The study found TRBV5-6, TRBV5-1 and TRBV20-1 among a handful of TRBV segments more frequent in patients than controls.

Prepared libraries of TCR beta cDNA carried unique molecular identifiers. TCRdb reprocessed the PCR reads via MiXCR and lists one record per CDR3 protein. The table lists about 200,000 distinct CDR3 sequences, 29% of them singletons. CDR3 size: 15 residues. Deletions cut 1 base from V and 3 bases from J, with 13 bases between. In germline, CDR1 is SGDLS, CDR2 YYNGEE. Source material: blood. This chain joins TRBV9 and TRBJ2-5; D remains unclear. This sequence was found in a girl aged 2-17 years with multiple sclerosis. The CDR3 DNA sequence: TGTGCCAGCAGCGTACGTGGGGATAGGGAAGAGACCCAGTACTTC. It specifies CASSVRGDREETQYF.